One and the same sample provided the 29 T cell receptor beta chains below, sequenced in a study of human T cells and chemical hapten exposure. TCRdb used MiXCR to reprocess the RACE reads, holding one entry per CDR3 protein. The sample contains about 350,000 distinct CDR3 sequences, over 5% of which appear only once. The sample's time point: pre-sensitization, week 0. Treatment of the sample: therapeutic diphenylcyclopropenone sensitization with weekly scalp DPC. The sequenced sample was whole blood, obtained in connection with sensitization to the hapten diphenylcyclopropenone (DPC). These receptors were collected from a woman in her late teens or twenties with alopecia areata. Some clones in this sample may be carry-over from other donors' samples.

This clonotype was detected only a few times. The rearrangement links TRBV7-9 to TRBJ2-7, with D possibly matching TRBD1 (6 bases). Germline V gene data show CDR1 as SEHNR and CDR2 as FQNEAQ (reference sequence). The V end lost 4 bases, the J end lost 12 bases, and 13 bases lay between the germline ends. There are 11 residues in the CDR3. CDR3 loop: CASSYRGGWYF. CDR3 nucleotide sequence: TGTGCCAGCAGCTACCGTGGGGGCTGGTACTTC.

The rearrangement joins TRBV19 to TRBJ1-1, with D tentatively TRBD1 (5 bases). The CDR3 runs 12 residues. CDR1 is LNHDA, CDR2 SQIVND, per germline (reference sequence). V lost 10 bases to trimming and J lost 11 bases, with 20 bases between them. The CDR3 coding sequence is TGTGCCACCCAGGGAGACAGTCCCATGGCTTTCTTT. This encodes CATQGDSPMAFF.

In this sample, this clonotype turned up many times. The genes are TRBV6-2 or TRBV6-3 and TRBJ1-1; 8 bases match TRBD1. Trimming took 4 bases from V and 7 from J; bases not matched to a gene: 14. Germline lookup yields CDR1 MNHEY and CDR2 SVGEGT. This CDR3 contains 16 residues. This CDR3 reads CASSLSGGGPPIEAFF. The CDR3 DNA sequence: TGTGCCAGCAGTTTATCAGGGGGCGGCCCCCCTATTGAAGCTTTCTTT.

Details on this clonotype: This may be a read error, as it is one base from a much larger clone. The chain is built from TRBV14 and TRBJ2-7; D gene uncertain. The germline V gene encodes CDR1 SGHDN and CDR2 FVKESK. This CDR3 is 14 amino acids long. The chain's CDR3 is CASSQYPVPYEQCF. As DNA, the CDR3 is TGTGCCAGCAGCCAATATCCAGTCCCATACGAGCAGTGCTTC.

The chain links TRBV7-8 to TRBJ2-6; D may be TRBD1 (6 bases). In germline, CDR1 is SGHVS, CDR2 FQNEAQ. The V gene lost 6 bases and the J gene lost 2 bases, with 17 bases spanning the gap. This CDR3 is built from 17 residues. For the CDR3, the DNA is TGTGCCAGCAGTCGGACAGTACTAACCACTGGGGCCAACGTCCTGACTTTC. It codes for CASSRTVLTTGANVLTF.

This clonotype was recorded many times. The rearrangement links TRBV3-1 to TRBJ2-5, with D hard to call. V was pared by 0 bases and J by 2 bases, with 4 bases between. Germline V gene data show CDR1 as LGHDT and CDR2 as YNNKEL (reference sequence). The CDR3 sequence is 13 residues long. The CDR3: CASSQELQETQYF. CDR3 coding DNA: TGTGCCAGCAGCCAAGAACTTCAAGAGACCCAGTACTTC.

This clonotype showed up many times. CDR3 sequence: CASSYRQSSYEQYF. In DNA, the CDR3 is TGTGCCAGCAGTTACCGACAAAGCTCCTACGAGCAGTACTTC. This rearrangement joins TRBV6-5 to TRBJ2-7; D gene ambiguous. The V and J ends lost 2 bases and 0 bases respectively, with 8 bases between them. The germline gives CDR1 MNHEY, CDR2 SVGAGI. The CDR3 has 14 residues.

The chain is built from TRBV6-6 and TRBJ2-5, with a tentative D call TRBD1 (6 bases). The germline gives CDR1 MNHNY, CDR2 SVGAGI (reference sequence). The CDR3 is 13 residues long. V shed 7 bases and J shed 7 bases, with 16 bases lying between them. The CDR3 region is CASTPGEIGTQYF. The CDR3 coding sequence is TGTGCCAGCACGCCAGGGGAAATCGGGACCCAGTACTTC.

This clonotype was counted a few times. The genes are TRBV6-2 or TRBV6-3 and TRBJ1-2; D call uncertain. V shed 2 bases and J shed 2 bases, with 3 bases lying between them. CDR1 and CDR2 (germline): MNHEY, SVGEGT. CDR3 length equals 12 residues. The CDR3 bases are TGTGCCAGCAGTTACGCAAACTATGGCTACACCTTC. Its protein product is CASSYANYGYTF.

This clonotype has more than one count but fewer than ten. CDR3 region: CASSLGFIGDRSSATNEKLFF. CDR3 coding DNA: TGTGCCAGCAGCTTAGGTTTTATTGGGGACCGGTCTTCGGCGACTAATGAAAAACTGTTTTTT. This chain uses TRBV7-9 with TRBJ1-4; TRBD1 might be the D (5 bases). Looked up from germline, CDR1 is SEHNR and CDR2 is FQNEAQ (reference sequence). The CDR3 covers 21 residues. Trimming removed 1 base from V and 2 bases from J, with 26 bases in between.

V is TRBV24-1 and J is TRBJ2-3; D may correspond to TRBD1 or TRBD2 (6 bases each). The V gene's germline CDR1 is KGHDR and CDR2 SFDVKD. This CDR3 region has 16 residues. V was trimmed by 3 bases and J by 4 bases, leaving 16 bases between them. CDR3 bases: TGTGCCACCAGTGATATGAGGGGGGCAGGCGCAGATACGCAGTATTTT. It encodes CATSDMRGAGADTQYF.

CDR3 sequence: CASWLRPSKPDSPLHF. CDR3 sequence (DNA): TGTGCCAGCTGGCTGAGACCAAGCAAGCCGGATTCACCCCTCCACTTT. The chain recombines TRBV21-1 with TRBJ1-6. TRBV21-1 is labeled a pseudogene. This CDR3 spans 16 amino acids.

The V gene is TRBV28, the J gene TRBJ1-5, with a tentative D call TRBD1 (5 bases). V dropped 1 base and J dropped 7 bases, with 17 bases sitting between them. Germline V gene sequence: CDR1 MDHEN, CDR2 SYDVKM. This CDR3 spans 16 amino acids. CDR3 bases: TGTGCCAGCAGTTTATCGTCCGGGGCAACAAGCCAGCCCCAGCATTTT. It yields the protein CASSLSSGATSQPQHF.

In this sample, this clonotype turned up many times. The chain recombines TRBV7-4 with TRBJ2-2; perhaps D is TRBD1 or TRBD2 (5 bases each). V shed 8 bases and J shed 5 bases, with 12 bases lying between them. This CDR3 contains 13 residues. Per germline, CDR1 SGHVT and CDR2 SQSDAQ. This CDR3 is CASYWGTTGELFF. CDR3 in DNA: TGTGCCAGCTACTGGGGGACGACCGGGGAGCTGTTTTTT. Together with reference TRBV7-4 and TRBJ2-2, the CDR3 gives the full variable domain: GAGVSQSPRYKVAKRGRDVALRCDSISGHVTLYWYRQTLGQGSEVLTYSQSDAQRDKSGRPSGRFSAERPERSVSTLKIQRTEQGDSAVYLCASYWGTTGELFFGEGSRLTVL.

There are many counts of this clonotype. This chain connects TRBV3-1 to TRBJ2-5, with no clear D. Looked up from germline, CDR1 is LGHDT and CDR2 is YNNKEL (reference sequence). The CDR3 sequence is 15 residues long. With 0 bases removed from V and 1 base from J, the gap between germline ends came to 9 bases. The CDR3 region has the DNA TGTGCCAGCAGCCAAGATCATGCTACCCAAGAGACCCAGTACTTC. This gives the protein CASSQDHATQETQYF.

This chain connects TRBV6-2 or TRBV6-3 to TRBJ1-2, with 9 bases that match TRBD1. The CDR3 runs 16 residues. The ends lost 2 bases at V and 4 bases at J; junction bases unmatched: 8. Per germline, CDR1 MNHEY and CDR2 SVGEGT. The CDR3 reads CASSYQSRGQGYGYTF. In DNA form, the CDR3 reads TGTGCCAGCAGTTACCAATCTCGGGGACAGGGCTATGGCTACACCTTC.

The chain links TRBV4-3 to TRBJ2-3; TRBD1 aligns across 9 bases. The CDR3 consists of 16 residues. Per germline, CDR1 LGHNA and CDR2 YSLEER. V was clipped by 0 bases and J by 5 bases; unmatched bases: 6. The CDR3 spells CASSQDPQGAKDTQYF. CDR3 DNA sequence: TGCGCCAGCAGCCAAGATCCACAGGGGGCGAAAGATACGCAGTATTTT.

In its sample, this clonotype was seen a few times. This chain uses TRBV6-5 with TRBJ1-3; D remains ambiguous. The CDR3 spans 16 residues. The germline V gene encodes CDR1 MNHEY and CDR2 SVGAGI. V lost 5 bases, J lost 4 bases, and 18 bases lay in between. CDR3 in amino acids: CASSDNGARAGNTIYF. In DNA, the CDR3 is TGTGCCAGCAGTGACAACGGTGCAAGGGCAGGAAACACCATATATTTT.

There are a few counts of this clonotype. V and J are TRBV20-1 and TRBJ2-3, with 7 bases matching TRBD2. The V gene end was trimmed by 3 bases and the J gene end by 1 base; junction bases not matched to a gene: 7. Per germline, CDR1 DFQATT and CDR2 SNEGSKA (reference sequence). The CDR3 is 15 residues long. CDR3 DNA sequence: TGCAGTGCTAGTGGAGCGGGGCCAGGCACAGATACGCAGTATTTT. Protein: CSASGAGPGTDTQYF.

The rearrangement joins TRBV4-2 to TRBJ2-1; 9 positions agree with TRBD2. Germline-derived CDR1 and CDR2 are LGHNA and YNFKEQ. CDR3 length: 18 amino acids. V trimming: 0 bases; J trimming: 8 bases; junction bases outside the gene matches: 14. The CDR3 here is CASSQDLPSGVLGYEQFF. CDR3 DNA sequence: TGTGCCAGCAGCCAAGATCTTCCTAGCGGGGTTTTGGGCTATGAGCAGTTCTTC.

This clonotype was seen ten or more times. The chain has TRBV9 and TRBJ2-3; D may be TRBD2 (7 bases). CDR1 SGDLS and CDR2 YYNGEE come from the germline V gene. V was pared by 0 bases and J by 0 bases, with 11 bases between. The CDR3 covers 16 residues. CDR3 sequence (DNA): TGTGCCAGCAGCGTAGTGGCGGGGGCTAGCACAGATACGCAGTATTTT. This gives the protein CASSVVAGASTDTQYF.

This clonotype was recorded at least ten times. The J gene is TRBJ2-3, the V gene TRBV4-3; 10 positions agree with TRBD2. The CDR3 length is 20 residues. From germline, CDR1 is LGHNA and CDR2 YSLEER. V was clipped by 2 bases and J by 4 bases; unmatched bases: 18. CDR3: CASSQPSRLAGASVADTQYF. CDR3 in DNA: TGCGCCAGCAGCCAACCCTCCCGGCTAGCGGGGGCCTCGGTAGCAGATACGCAGTATTTT.

The J gene is TRBJ2-3, the V gene TRBV7-2, with D possibly matching TRBD2 (6 bases). The CDR3 runs 18 residues. The germline V gene has CDR1 SGHTA and CDR2 FQGNSA. V was trimmed by 6 bases and J by 5 bases, leaving 27 bases between them. The CDR3: CASSLTPPAGGVGDTQYF. The CDR3 DNA is TGTGCCAGCAGTTTAACCCCGCCGGCGGGCGGGGTGGGAGATACGCAGTATTTT.

There are many counts of this clonotype. V is TRBV29-1 and J is TRBJ1-2, with D maybe TRBD1 (5 bases). Trimming cost V 8 bases and J 4 bases, with 11 bases left between them. Germline values: CDR1 SQVTM, CDR2 ANQGSEA. The CDR3 extends over 11 amino acids. The CDR3 nucleotides read TGCAGCACCCGGGACTCCTATGGCTACACCTTC. The encoded protein is CSTRDSYGYTF.

There are a few counts of this clonotype. V usage is TRBV9 and J usage is TRBJ2-7, with D possibly TRBD2 on 5 matching bases. There are 15 residues in the CDR3. Trimming took off 0 bases at V and 6 bases at J, with 16 bases between the two ends. Germline values: CDR1 SGDLS, CDR2 YYNGEE. Written as DNA, the CDR3 is TGTGCCAGCAGCGTAGATGGCTCAGGAGGTCGCGAGCAGTACTTC. Its translation: CASSVDGSGGREQYF.

The chain recombines TRBV5-6 with TRBJ2-3; D possibly matches TRBD1 or TRBD2 (5 bases each). Germline V gives CDR1 SGHDT, CDR2 YYEEEE. Trimming removed 1 base at V and 1 base at J, with 13 bases between. The CDR3 totals 16 residues. CDR3 sequence reads: CASSLLWGRGTDTQYF. The CDR3 DNA reads TGTGCCAGCAGCTTGTTGTGGGGACGGGGCACAGATACGCAGTATTTT.

The chain employs TRBV27 and TRBJ2-7, with D unclear. Trimming left V 7 bases short and J 0 bases short, with 10 bases between. Germline-derived CDR1 and CDR2 are MNHEY and SMNVEV (reference sequence). CDR3 size: 13 residues. The CDR3 DNA reads TGTGCCAGCATCCCTTTAGTCTCCTACGAGCAGTACTTC. This gives the protein CASIPLVSYEQYF.

As to this clonotype: A much larger clone lies a single base off, so this may be a read error. The rearrangement joins TRBV7-8 to TRBJ1-1, with D maybe TRBD1 (6 bases). The CDR3 spans 15 residues. Germline assignment: CDR1 SGHVS and CDR2 FQNEAQ. V shed 7 bases and J shed 5 bases, with 20 bases lying between them. CDR3 in DNA: TGTGCCAGCATCCTCAGACAGGCCTGGGGAACTGAAGCTTTCTTT. Its protein is CASILRQAWGTEAFF.

This clonotype was seen ten or more times. The gene calls are TRBV20-1 and TRBJ1-6; TRBD1 is a possible D gene (5 bases). Germline loops: CDR1 DFQATT, CDR2 SNEGSKA (reference sequence). V was shortened by 4 bases and J by 7 bases, with 11 bases between the two germline ends. This CDR3 contains 13 residues. CDR3 amino acids: CSATQGWNSPLHF. CDR3 nucleotides: TGCAGTGCTACCCAGGGATGGAATTCACCCCTCCACTTT.